The 26 T cell receptor beta chains listed next were all sequenced from one sample in a study of blood T cell repertoires in COVID-19. Measured with immunoSEQ multiplex PCR; TCRdb has only the in-frame clones, and not every one. The table has 150,000 to 200,000 clones, over 75% seen once. Input material: peripheral blood. All receptors derive from a human donor in a cohort sampled during active COVID-19.

This clone was seen a single time. The J gene is TRBJ2-6, the V gene TRBV5-5; 10 nucleotides match TRBD1. V gave up 2 bases and J gave up 0 bases; unmatched junction bases: 8. The CDR3 runs 19 residues. The V gene's germline CDR1 is SGHKS and CDR2 YYEKEE (reference sequence). The CDR3 reads CASSFYRDRGSSGANVLTF. CDR3 DNA sequence: TGTGCCAGCAGCTTCTACCGGGACAGGGGAAGCTCTGGGGCCAACGTCCTGACTTTC.

This chain uses TRBV7-8 with TRBJ2-7; D perhaps matches TRBD1 (6 bases). With 0 bases removed from V and 3 bases from J, the gap between germline ends came to 9 bases. This CDR3 spans 14 amino acids. Germline CDR1 and CDR2: SGHVS and FQNEAQ. This chain's CDR3 is CASSLATGFYEQYF. DNA of the CDR3: TGTGCCAGCAGCTTAGCCACAGGGTTCTACGAGCAGTACTTC.

V gene TRBV7-3 combines with J gene TRBJ2-3; 9 bases agree with TRBD2. Trimming cost V 2 bases and J 4 bases; bases outside gene matches: 4. The germline V gene encodes CDR1 SGHTA and CDR2 FQGTGA. The CDR3 length is 15 residues. The CDR3 DNA is TGTGCCAGCAGCTTACGCGGGAGGGTTTCAGATACGCAGTATTTT. Encoded protein: CASSLRGRVSDTQYF.

This chain links TRBV19 with TRBJ2-2, with 11 bases that match TRBD1. J gave up 10 bases and V 8 bases, and 12 bases lay outside the gene matches. Germline-derived CDR1 and CDR2 are LNHDA and SQIVND (reference sequence). There are 15 residues in the CDR3. For the CDR3, the DNA is TGTGCCAGTCGAACACCGGGGACAGGGGGTTCGGAGCTGTTTTTT. This sequence encodes CASRTPGTGGSELFF.

The rearrangement joins TRBV19 to TRBJ2-7; tentative D call: TRBD1 (5 bases). The CDR3 loop spans 12 amino acids. V was shortened by 8 bases and J by 3 bases, with 11 bases between the two germline ends. Germline loops: CDR1 LNHDA, CDR2 SQIVND (reference sequence). For the CDR3, the DNA is TGTGCCAGTTCAGGGAACGTCTACGAGCAGTACTTC. It is translated as CASSGNVYEQYF.

V is TRBV5-1 and J is TRBJ2-3, with TRBD1 matching over 7 bases. This CDR3 contains 17 residues. The trim removed 4 bases at V and 1 base at J, leaving 12 bases unmatched. Looked up from germline, CDR1 is SGHRS and CDR2 is YFSETQ. The CDR3 region is CASSASLTGAGTDTQYF. CDR3 nucleotides: TGCGCCAGCAGCGCCTCCCTTACAGGGGCTGGCACAGATACGCAGTATTTT.

This clone was observed many times. DNA of the CDR3: TGTGCCACCAGGGGGGGAGGGGAGAGCAATCAGCCCCAGCATTTT. Translating it yields CATRGGGESNQPQHF. This chain uses TRBV24-1 with TRBJ1-5, with D perhaps matching TRBD1 (5 bases). Germline V gene sequence: CDR1 KGHDR, CDR2 SFDVKD. V lost 7 bases, J lost 1 base, and 13 bases lay in between. The length of the CDR3 is 15 residues.

The chain recombines TRBV7-9 with TRBJ1-1; TRBD1 might be the D (6 bases). The CDR3 is made up of 16 amino acids. Per germline, CDR1 SEHNR and CDR2 FQNEAQ (reference sequence). V was shortened by 7 bases and J by 5 bases, with 23 bases between the two germline ends. The CDR3 is CASTNPGGRGRTEAFF. The CDR3 DNA is TGTGCCAGCACCAACCCTGGGGGCAGGGGACGGACTGAAGCTTTCTTT.

The V gene is TRBV2, the J gene TRBJ2-1; TRBD1 matches at 7 bases. This CDR3 is 15 amino acids long. V lost 5 bases to trimming and J lost 6 bases; unmatched junction nucleotides: 10. CDR1 and CDR2 from the germline V gene are SNHLY and FYNNEI. The DNA for the CDR3 is TGTGCCAGCAGTCGTACCGGGACAGCTTCCAATGAGCAGTTCTTC. Protein: CASSRTGTASNEQFF.

The rearrangement links TRBV18 to TRBJ2-7, with TRBD2 matching 10 bases. From germline, CDR1 is KGHSH and CDR2 LQKENI. V lost 1 base to trimming and J lost 2 bases; unmatched junction nucleotides: 2. This CDR3 spans 15 amino acids. The CDR3 DNA sequence: TGTGCCAGCTCACCACGGACTAGCGGTACCTACGAGCAGTACTTC. Its protein is CASSPRTSGTYEQYF.

This chain joins TRBV21-1 and TRBJ2-2; the tabulated D call, TRBD2, remains unverified against the DNA. TRBV21-1 is labeled a pseudogene. The CDR3 covers 12 residues. The CDR3 DNA follows: TGTGCCAGCAGCAAAGATAAAGGGGAGCTGTTTTTT. Translating gives CASSKDKGELFF.

This clone was seen only once. This chain connects TRBV9 to TRBJ1-6; 10 positions match TRBD1. The J segment lost 11 bases and the V segment lost 0 bases, leaving 11 bases of the junction unmatched. From germline, CDR1 is SGDLS and CDR2 YYNGEE. There are 17 residues in the CDR3. Here the CDR3 DNA reads TGTGCCAGCAGCGTAGAAGGGACAGGGGTAGGGATTGCACCCCTCCACTTT. This encodes CASSVEGTGVGIAPLHF.

This clone has more than one count but fewer than ten. J is TRBJ1-6 and V is TRBV18; 7 positions match TRBD1. CDR3 length equals 13 residues. J gave up 6 bases and V 8 bases, and 4 bases lay outside the gene matches. CDR1 KGHSH and CDR2 LQKENI come from the germline V gene. The CDR3 here is CASAGQSNSPLHF. The CDR3 DNA follows: TGTGCCAGCGCGGGACAGAGTAATTCACCCCTCCACTTT.

V usage is TRBV4-3 and J usage is TRBJ2-1, with 7 positions matching TRBD2. With V trimmed by 4 bases and J by 3 bases, 12 bases remained unmatched. CDR1 is LGHNA and CDR2 is YSLEER in the germline V gene. This CDR3 is 17 amino acids long. The CDR3 sequence is CASSPGTAGLNYNEQFF. Here the CDR3 DNA reads TGCGCCAGCAGCCCGGGAACCGCGGGACTAAACTACAATGAGCAGTTCTTC.

The rearrangement links TRBV10-3 to TRBJ2-7, with 9 bases identical to TRBD1. With V trimmed by 8 bases and J by 3 bases, 8 bases remained unmatched. Germline assignment: CDR1 ENHRY and CDR2 SYGVKD. The CDR3 sequence is 14 residues long. Here the CDR3 reads CAISSGQGLYEQYF. CDR3 sequence (DNA): TGTGCCATCTCTTCGGGACAGGGCCTCTACGAGCAGTACTTC.

This chain links TRBV7-2 with TRBJ2-1; 11 nucleotides align to TRBD2. With V trimmed by 5 bases and J by 7 bases, 10 bases remained unmatched. Germline V gene sequence: CDR1 SGHTA, CDR2 FQGNSA. The CDR3 length is 16 residues. CDR3 nucleotide sequence: TGTGCCAGCAGCCCTTTCTTAGCGGGGGGGAGGAATGAGCAGTTCTTC. It translates to CASSPFLAGGRNEQFF.

The chain couples TRBV7-6 to TRBJ2-7, with TRBD2 as a possible D gene (6 bases). The CDR3 contains 13 residues. Trimming removed 5 bases at V and 2 bases at J, with 10 bases between. Germline CDR1 is SGHVS and CDR2 is FNYEAQ. CDR3 region: CASSTGGAYEQYF. The CDR3, as DNA: TGTGCCAGCAGCACCGGGGGAGCCTACGAGCAGTACTTC.

The chain carries TRBV6-5 and TRBJ1-2; a possible D gene is TRBD1 (6 bases). The CDR3 is 13 residues long. The V gene's germline CDR1 is MNHEY and CDR2 SVGAGI. V was shortened by 4 bases and J by 4 bases, with 10 bases between the two germline ends. CDR3 DNA: TGTGCCAGCAGTTTGCAGGGGTCCTATGGCTACACCTTC. Residues: CASSLQGSYGYTF.

V and J are TRBV14 and TRBJ2-2; 8 positions agree with TRBD2. This CDR3 region has 15 residues. Per germline, CDR1 SGHDN and CDR2 FVKESK. Germline trimming cut 7 bases from V and 3 bases from J; bases unmatched to any gene: 7. This CDR3 is CASTPGLVHTGELFF. The CDR3 DNA reads TGTGCCAGCACCCCGGGACTAGTCCACACCGGGGAGCTGTTTTTT.

DNA of the CDR3: TGTGCCAGCAGCCGCCTCGGGGGGACCAACTCCTATAATTCACCCCTCCACTTT. Protein: CASSRLGGTNSYNSPLHF. This chain uses TRBV3-1 (or the pseudogene TRBV3-2) with TRBJ1-6; a weak D match, TRBD1 (5 bases). Trimming left V 4 bases short and J 0 bases short, with 16 bases between. The germline gives CDR1 LGHDT, CDR2 YNNKEL (reference sequence). The CDR3 contains 18 residues.

This clone was seen only once. The chain joins TRBV24-1 to TRBJ2-3; D ambiguous. Trimming cost V 4 bases and J 1 base, with 11 bases left between them. Per the germline V gene, CDR1 is KGHDR and CDR2 is SFDVKD. The CDR3 loop spans 15 amino acids. CDR3 DNA sequence: TGTGCCACCAGTGAATCGGGTCGAGGCACAGATACGCAGTATTTT. Residues: CATSESGRGTDTQYF.

This clone was found a few times. The rearrangement joins TRBV6-2 or TRBV6-3 to TRBJ1-1; TRBD1 is a possible D gene (5 bases). Trimming removed 2 bases at V and 0 bases at J, with 10 bases between. CDR3 length: 15 amino acids. Germline CDR1 is MNHEY and CDR2 is SVGEGT. CDR3: CASSYRARVNTEAFF. In DNA, the CDR3 is TGTGCCAGCAGTTACCGGGCCAGGGTGAACACTGAAGCTTTCTTT.

The V gene is TRBV6-5, the J gene TRBJ2-1; D is possibly TRBD1 (6 bases). The V end lost 8 bases, the J end lost 4 bases, and 18 bases lay between the germline ends. CDR3 length: 15 amino acids. The germline CDR1 and CDR2 sequences are MNHEY and SVGAGI. The CDR3 is CASGKGQRTYNEQFF. The CDR3 coding sequence is TGTGCCAGCGGTAAGGGACAAAGGACATACAATGAGCAGTTCTTC.

The rearrangement joins TRBV10-2 to TRBJ1-5; possibly TRBD1 for D (6 bases). Germline V lookup: CDR1 WSHSY, CDR2 SAAADI. V lost 3 bases, J lost 7 bases, and 13 bases lay in between. The CDR3 has 14 amino acids. The CDR3 spells CASSDGLRGQPQHF. DNA of the CDR3: TGCGCCAGCAGTGATGGGCTAAGGGGGCAGCCCCAGCATTTT.

J is TRBJ1-5 and V is TRBV18, with D possibly matching TRBD1 (6 bases). Between the trimmed V and J ends, which lost 3 bases and 4 bases, there was a span of 13 bases. CDR1 is KGHSH, CDR2 LQKENI, per germline. CDR3 length: 15 amino acids. In DNA form, the CDR3 reads TGTGCCAGCTCACCCCGCGGGGGGGCGAATCAGCCCCAGCATTTT. Amino acid sequence: CASSPRGGANQPQHF.

This chain joins TRBV9 and TRBJ1-5; the match to TRBD1 covers 10 bases. The CDR3 is 16 amino acids. J gave up 1 base and V 10 bases, and 11 bases lay outside the gene matches. CDR1 and CDR2 from the germline V gene are SGDLS and YYNGEE. CDR3 bases: TGTGCCGGCCCCGGGACAGGGGACGGGAGCAATCAGCCCCAGCATTTT. Amino acids: CAGPGTGDGSNQPQHF.